Listed below are T cell receptor beta chains from one sample, sequenced in a study of shared clonotypes between healthy human individuals. Measured with immunoSEQ multiplex PCR; TCRdb has only the in-frame clones, and not every one. The sample holds around 1.1 million clones, approximately 78% seen once. Sequencing was done on a sample of memory CD4+ T cells from PBMCs. The receptor source for this set is a man aged 18 to 29 in good health. Some clones in this sample may be carry-over from other donors' samples. The CDR3 runs from the conserved cysteine through the conserved F or W. The order of the fields is D gene, clone size, V gene, J gene, CDR3 DNA, CDR3 protein. The D gene is left open where the match is weak. The size of a clone is reported for some rows only, either as once, few or many, or as a class for expanded clones.

.,.,TRBV7-9,TRBJ2-1,TGTGCCAGCAGCTTACGGATTCGAACAGACAATGAGCAGTTCTTC,CASSLRIRTDNEQFF
TRBD1,.,TRBV28,TRBJ2-7,TGTGCCAGCAGTTCACAGGGACAGGGGGCTTACGAGCAGTACTTC,CASSSQGQGAYEQYF
.,.,TRBV10-3,TRBJ1-2,TGTGCCATCAGCGACTCGACCGGGGAAGGCTATGGCTACACCTTC,CAISDSTGEGYGYTF
TRBD1,.,TRBV6-1,TRBJ2-2,TGTGCCAGCAACCGGGACAGGAAGACCGGGGAGCTGTTTTTT,CASNRDRKTGELFF
.,.,TRBV6-5,TRBJ2-3,TGTGCCAGCAGTTACAGGCAGAGTACAGATACGCAGTATTTT,CASSYRQSTDTQYF
.,.,TRBV5-1,TRBJ2-3,TGCGCCAGCAAGAGACCACCCACAGATACGCAGTATTTT,CASKRPPTDTQYF
.,.,TRBV28,TRBJ2-1,TGTGCCAGCAGTTCCCTCCGGGACATATTCCATGAGCAGTTCTTC,CASSSLRDIFHEQFF
TRBD1,.,TRBV6-1,TRBJ1-1,TGTGCCAGCAGCTTCTCTCAGGGGGACACTGAAGCTTTCTTT,CASSFSQGDTEAFF
TRBD2,.,TRBV27,TRBJ2-1,TGTGCCAGCAGTATCGGGACTAGCGGGAGGCACTCCTACAATGAGCAGTTCTTC,CASSIGTSGRHSYNEQFF
.,.,TRBV5-1,TRBJ2-6,TGCGCCAGCAGCTTCGGCGGCGCTGGGGCCAACGTCCTGACTTTC,CASSFGGAGANVLTF
.,.,TRBV29-1,TRBJ1-4,TGCAGCGTCTCGCGGGGGTCCGGAGCTAATGAAAAACTGTTTTTT,CSVSRGSGANEKLFF
TRBD2,few,TRBV19,TRBJ2-3,TGTGCCAGTAGTACAAGGACTAGCGACACAGATACGCAGTATTTT,CASSTRTSDTDTQYF
.,.,TRBV18,TRBJ1-1,TGTGCCAGCTCACCGGACATAAACACTGAAGCTTTCTTT,CASSPDINTEAFF
TRBD2,.,TRBV5-1,TRBJ2-7,TGCGCCAGCAGCGAAACTAGCGGGAGCTACGAGCAGTACTTC,CASSETSGSYEQYF
.,.,TRBV2,TRBJ2-3,TGTGCCAGCAGTGAAGTGTCCGCGCAGACACCTAGCACAGATACGCAGTATTTT,CASSEVSAQTPSTDTQYF
.,once,TRBV5-6,TRBJ2-7,TGTGCCAGCAGCTTAGGCCCCATCGGTGAATACGAGCAGTACTTC,CASSLGPIGEYEQYF
TRBD1,.,TRBV6-5,TRBJ1-2,TGTGCCAGCAGTTACAAAGGGACAGTCGGCTACACCTTC,CASSYKGTVGYTF
TRBD1,.,TRBV5-4,TRBJ1-4,TGTGCCAGCAGCTACTCCGGGACAGGGGGCGAACTGTTTTTT,CASSYSGTGGELFF
TRBD1,few,TRBV7-7,TRBJ2-2,TGTGCCAGCAGCCCGGGACAGGGGAGGACCGGGGAGCTGTTTTTT,CASSPGQGRTGELFF
TRBD1,few,TRBV28,TRBJ1-2,TGTGCCAGCAGACAGGGGTCTGACTATGGCTACACCTTC,CASRQGSDYGYTF
.,few,TRBV11-2,TRBJ1-5,TGTGCCAGCAGCTTAGATGGTTTCGGGAATCAGCCCCAGCATTTT,CASSLDGFGNQPQHF
.,.,TRBV19,TRBJ2-1,TGTGCCAGTAGTCGAAACTACAATGAGCAGTTCTTC,CASSRNYNEQFF
.,.,TRBV6-5,TRBJ1-1,TGTGCCAGCCGGCTCAGGGGCGTGGGCACTGAAGCTTTCTTT,CASRLRGVGTEAFF
.,.,TRBV25-1,TRBJ1-1,TGTGCCAGCAGTGGACAGCTATCCACTGAAGCTTTCTTT,CASSGQLSTEAFF
.,.,TRBV18,TRBJ2-7,TGTGCCAGCTCACCATGGGGCGATCACTCCTACGAGCAGTACTTC,CASSPWGDHSYEQYF
TRBD2,.,TRBV28,TRBJ2-1,TGTGCCAGCAGTACACCTAGCGGGGGGCCCAATGAGCAGTTCTTC,CASSTPSGGPNEQFF
.,.,TRBV5-1,TRBJ1-5,TGCGCCAGCAGCTTGGGGGGGACGACAGAACAGCCCCAGCATTTT,CASSLGGTTEQPQHF
TRBD1,.,TRBV30,TRBJ2-5,TGTGCCTGGGGGCCGGGACAGGGGTGGGAGACCCAGTACTTC,CAWGPGQGWETQYF
TRBD1,.,TRBV10-3,TRBJ1-2,TGTGCCATCAGTACAGGGGCGCGCGATGGCTACACCTTC,CAISTGARDGYTF
.,.,TRBV7-9,TRBJ1-2,TGTGCCAGCAGTTTATACCGGGACACCTTATATGGCTACACCTTC,CASSLYRDTLYGYTF
TRBD1,.,TRBV7-9,TRBJ2-6,TGTGCCAGCAGCGACAGGGGGCTCTCTGGGGCCAACGTCCTGACTTTC,CASSDRGLSGANVLTF
.,.,TRBV28,TRBJ2-3,TGTGCCAGCAGTCTCCCGAGCACAGATACGCAGTATTTT,CASSLPSTDTQYF
.,.,TRBV6-7,TRBJ1-2,TGTGCCAGCAGTTACTCGCAGGGGACCCACTATGGCTACACCTTC,CASSYSQGTHYGYTF
.,.,TRBV5-1,TRBJ1-1,TGCGCCAGCAGCTTGGTAGGCTTCCCGGGGACTGAAGCTTTCTTT,CASSLVGFPGTEAFF
TRBD1,.,TRBV6-1,TRBJ2-3,TGTGCCAGCAGTGACAGGGGGCTGCGCACAGATACGCAGTATTTT,CASSDRGLRTDTQYF
.,.,TRBV5-6,TRBJ2-5,TGTGCCAGCAGCTTTGACGAGACCCAGTACTTC,CASSFDETQYF
.,.,TRBV15,TRBJ1-2,TGTGCCACCAGCAGAGATCGAGGAGTTGATGGCTACACCTTC,CATSRDRGVDGYTF
.,.,TRBV6-5,TRBJ1-1,TGTGCCAGCAGCGGGACGTCGAACACTGAAGCTTTCTTT,CASSGTSNTEAFF
.,.,TRBV6-5,TRBJ2-1,TGTGCCAGCAGTTATTTGACCCCGGGAGCCAATGAGCAGTTCTTC,CASSYLTPGANEQFF
.,once,TRBV10-3,TRBJ2-3,TGTGCCATCAGCCCCTCGGGGCCCGATACGCAGTATTTT,CAISPSGPDTQYF
TRBD1,few,TRBV28,TRBJ1-6,TGTGCCAGCAGTCCCACTGGACAGGGGGAGTCACCCCTCCACTTT,CASSPTGQGESPLHF
.,.,TRBV7-3,TRBJ2-7,TGTGCCAGCAGCTTAACCTTGGCTAGCTACGACGAGCAGTACTTC,CASSLTLASYDEQYF
TRBD2,.,TRBV9,TRBJ2-4,TGTGCCAGCAGCGTAGGCTCTCTAGCGGGAGCCAACATTCAGTACTTC,CASSVGSLAGANIQYF
.,.,TRBV28,TRBJ2-7,TGTGCCAGCAGTTTGGCCCTCGCCTTCTCCTACGAGCAGTACTTC,CASSLALAFSYEQYF
.,.,TRBV5-1,TRBJ1-2,TGCGCCAGCCGGCCGGGACAAGAGGAAGGCTACACCTTC,CASRPGQEEGYTF
.,.,TRBV18,TRBJ1-1,TGTGCCAGCTCACCAGAGGGCACTGAAGCTTTCTTT,CASSPEGTEAFF
.,many,TRBV7-9,TRBJ2-7,TGTGCCAGCACCAGGGATTTCACTTACTACGAGCAGTACTTC,CASTRDFTYYEQYF
TRBD1,.,TRBV2,TRBJ2-7,TGTGCCAGCACAGACAGGGATTGGGAGCAGTACTTC,CASTDRDWEQYF
.,.,TRBV29-1,TRBJ1-1,TGCAGCGTGGGGGAGTCGAGCACTGAAGCTTTCTTT,CSVGESSTEAFF
TRBD2,.,TRBV5-1,TRBJ2-1,TGCGCCAGCAGCCCACTAGCGGGAGGAGTGTTCTTC,CASSPLAGGVFF
TRBD1,.,TRBV6-5,TRBJ2-5,TGTGCCAGCAGCGCCCGGACAGGGGGCAGGAAGACCCAGTACTTC,CASSARTGGRKTQYF
.,.,TRBV5-4,TRBJ2-2,TGTGCCAGCAGTACCGGGACTAACACCGGGGAGCTGTTTTTT,CASSTGTNTGELFF
.,.,TRBV15,TRBJ1-1,TGTGCCACCAGCAGACAGTTGGGCACTGAAGCTTTCTTT,CATSRQLGTEAFF